These 21 T cell receptor beta chains were sequenced from one sample in a study of molecular identifiers for immune sequencing clone quantification. MiXCR, applied by TCRdb to the PCR reads, yields one record per CDR3 protein. The sample yields nearly 650,000 distinct CDR3 sequences, about 25% seen once. Sequenced input: naive CD8+ T cells from blood, with Jurkat cell RNA spiked in. Noted subset: FACS-sorted CD8+CD4-CCR7+CD45RA+ naive T cells. The receptors derive from a human donor in good health. Some libraries in this study had Jurkat cell RNA spiked in.

This clonotype was observed once. Possible read error: a much larger clone is one base away. The V and J genes are TRBV4-3 and TRBJ2-3, with 11 bases fitting TRBD2. Trimming at V came to 0 bases and at J to 4 bases, leaving 9 bases not matched to a gene. The germline gives CDR1 LGHNA, CDR2 YSLEER. This CDR3 contains 18 residues. The CDR3 loop is CASSQDGCSGRAADTQYF. The CDR3 DNA is TGCGCCAGCAGCCAAGACGGGTGTAGCGGGAGGGCTGCAGATACGCAGTATTTT.

This clonotype was counted ten times or more. J is TRBJ2-5 and V is TRBV14; TRBD2 might be the D (6 bases). The CDR3 consists of 14 residues. The germline V and J ends were trimmed by 0 bases and 7 bases, with 12 bases remaining between them. Germline assignment: CDR1 SGHDN and CDR2 FVKESK. This chain's CDR3 is CASSQDGMEGTQYF. CDR3 coding DNA: TGTGCCAGCAGCCAAGACGGGATGGAGGGGACCCAGTACTTC.

A few counts support this clonotype. This chain links TRBV6-5 with TRBJ2-7; 7 positions agree with TRBD1. This CDR3 region has 15 residues. Germline loops: CDR1 MNHEY, CDR2 SVGAGI. Losses at the gene ends were 4 bases for V and 5 bases for J; bases not matched to a gene: 11. DNA for the CDR3: TGTGCCAGCAGTTTAAGACAGGGATCATTCCACGAGCAGTACTTC. It translates to CASSLRQGSFHEQYF.

This clonotype was seen more than once but under ten times. The CDR3 nucleotides are TGCAGTGCTAGAGACCACCTACTAGCGGGAAAAGAGACCCAGTACTTC. Protein sequence: CSARDHLLAGKETQYF. The gene calls are TRBV20-1 and TRBJ2-5; 10 bases line up with TRBD2. This CDR3 is built from 16 residues. The trim removed 0 bases at V and 3 bases at J, leaving 7 bases unmatched. CDR1 and CDR2 from the germline V gene are DFQATT and SNEGSKA (reference sequence).

Ten or more counts support this clonotype. The DNA for the CDR3 is TGTGCCAGCAGTTACGGTGCAGGAGCAGGGTATAGCAATCAGCCCCAGCATTTT. Its protein is CASSYGAGAGYSNQPQHF. This rearrangement joins TRBV6-2 or TRBV6-3 to TRBJ1-5; tentative D call: TRBD1 (5 bases). The germline V gene encodes CDR1 MNHEY and CDR2 SVGEGT. Deletions cut 2 bases from V and 0 bases from J, with 17 bases between. This CDR3 contains 18 residues.

The V and J genes are TRBV5-1 and TRBJ2-7; D gene ambiguous. V dropped 4 bases and J dropped 5 bases, with 16 bases sitting between them. This CDR3 comprises 14 residues. Germline V gene sequence: CDR1 SGHRS, CDR2 YFSETQ. The CDR3 DNA follows: TGCGCCAGCAGCCCACTGGGAATCGCGCACGAGCAGTACTTC. Translation gives CASSPLGIAHEQYF.

This clonotype was seen a few times. This chain joins TRBV6-1 and TRBJ2-5; D uncertain. Trimming took 5 bases from V and 5 from J, leaving 24 bases between them. The CDR3 is 17 residues long. Per the germline V gene, CDR1 is MNHNS and CDR2 is SASEGT. CDR3 nucleotides: TGTGCCAGCAGTCCTCGTCCCTATGTTAAGTTTTCGGAGACCCAGTACTTC. This codes for CASSPRPYVKFSETQYF.

This clonotype was seen a few times. The V and J genes are TRBV9 and TRBJ2-2, with 12 positions matching TRBD2. J lost 1 base, V lost 2 bases, and 0 bases had no gene match. Germline V gives CDR1 SGDLS, CDR2 YYNGEE. CDR3 length: 16 amino acids. This CDR3 reads CASSVGLAGNTGELFF. The CDR3 nucleotides read TGTGCCAGCAGCGTGGGACTAGCGGGGAACACCGGGGAGCTGTTTTTT.

Only a few counts were recorded for this clonotype. The genes are TRBV6-1 and TRBJ1-3; 9 bases map to TRBD1. V lost 6 bases to trimming and J lost 1 base; unmatched junction nucleotides: 7. CDR3 size: 16 residues. The V gene's germline CDR1 is MNHNS and CDR2 SASEGT. CDR3 sequence reads: CASSKGQGLSGNTIYF. The CDR3 DNA follows: TGTGCCAGCAGCAAGGGACAGGGACTTTCTGGAAACACCATATATTTT.

The V call is TRBV20-1, the J call TRBJ2-7; 8 nucleotides align to TRBD1. V was pared by 4 bases and J by 4 bases, with 18 bases of the junction left unmatched. The CDR3 length is 17 residues. Germline loops: CDR1 DFQATT, CDR2 SNEGSKA (reference sequence). The CDR3 here is CSANPPGQALRWYEQYF. The CDR3 nucleotides read TGCAGTGCTAACCCCCCGGGACAGGCCTTGAGGTGGTACGAGCAGTACTTC.

This clonotype was recorded a few times. The chain couples TRBV27 to TRBJ1-2; no definite D call. This CDR3 contains 15 residues. V shed 0 bases and J shed 5 bases, with 13 bases lying between them. Germline V gene sequence: CDR1 MNHEY, CDR2 SMNVEV (reference sequence). The CDR3 protein is CASSLSPSRLYGYTF. DNA of the CDR3: TGTGCCAGCAGTTTATCCCCGTCCCGACTATATGGCTACACCTTC.

The V call is TRBV6-1, the J call TRBJ2-2; D is unresolved. The germline V gene has CDR1 MNHNS and CDR2 SASEGT. The V end lost 7 bases, the J end lost 4 bases, and 16 bases lay between the germline ends. The CDR3 runs to 15 residues. CDR3 nucleotides: TGTGCCAGCACCCCTCTGTCGGCTCCCACCGGGGAGCTGTTTTTT. It codes for CASTPLSAPTGELFF.

This clonotype was observed a handful of times. The genes are TRBV7-9 and TRBJ2-3, with 7 positions matching TRBD1. The germline V gene has CDR1 SEHNR and CDR2 FQNEAQ (reference sequence). The V and J ends lost 4 bases and 0 bases, in that order; junction bases with no gene match: 4. The CDR3 has 15 residues. The CDR3 reads CASSYGQASTDTQYF. The CDR3 DNA is TGTGCCAGCAGCTATGGACAGGCTAGCACAGATACGCAGTATTTT.

The V and J genes are TRBV12-3 or TRBV12-4 and TRBJ1-4; D gene ambiguous. The CDR3 is 12 amino acids. V dropped 5 bases and J dropped 8 bases, with 9 bases sitting between them. In DNA form, the CDR3 reads TGTGCCAGCAGTCCAGGATCCGAAAAACTGTTTTTT. Protein sequence: CASSPGSEKLFF.

The chain combines TRBV3-1 with TRBJ2-3; TRBD2 matches at 9 bases. The V gene end was trimmed by 4 bases and the J gene end by 5 bases; junction bases not matched to a gene: 13. Germline V CDR1 and CDR2: LGHDT, YNNKEL (reference sequence). The CDR3 extends over 17 amino acids. CDR3 amino acids: CASSPFRAGGPVDTQYF. The CDR3 coding sequence is TGTGCCAGCAGCCCCTTTAGGGCGGGGGGGCCGGTAGATACGCAGTATTTT.

This chain links TRBV20-1 with TRBJ2-7, with 7 positions matching TRBD2. CDR3 length equals 14 residues. Looked up from germline, CDR1 is DFQATT and CDR2 is SNEGSKA (reference sequence). V gave up 4 bases and J gave up 0 bases; unmatched junction bases: 6. The CDR3 spells CSAKDGTTSYEQYF. The CDR3 bases are TGCAGTGCTAAGGACGGGACTACCTCCTACGAGCAGTACTTC.

This rearrangement joins TRBV12-3 or TRBV12-4 to TRBJ2-7; D not resolved. The CDR3 length is 13 residues. V was shortened by 5 bases and J by 0 bases, with 8 bases between the two germline ends. This CDR3 is CASSPYLSYEQYF. As DNA, the CDR3 is TGTGCCAGCAGTCCGTACCTCTCCTACGAGCAGTACTTC.

This clonotype was seen just once. The junction and the germline gene differ at one end; a read error may be behind it. The genes are TRBV5-6 and TRBJ2-7; 7 bases fit TRBD1. This CDR3 is 14 amino acids long. From germline, CDR1 is SGHDT and CDR2 YYEEEE. CDR3 coding DNA: TGTGCCAGCAGCCCGAGACAGGGCATCTACGAACAGTACTTC. It is translated as CASSPRQGIYEQYF. The entire variable domain, with the rest obtained from reference TRBV5-6 and TRBJ2-7, is as follows: DAGVTQSPTHLIKTRGQQVTLRCSPKSGHDTVSWYQQALGQGPQFIFQYYEEEERQRGNFPDRFSGHQFPNYSSELNVNALLLGDSALYLCASSPRQGIYEQYFGPGTRLTVT.

A note on this clonotype: The final CDR3 position lacks the conserved phenylalanine or tryptophan, pointing to a likely read error. V usage is TRBV5-4 and J usage is TRBJ1-2, with a weak D call TRBD1 (6 bases). Germline lookup yields CDR1 SGHNT and CDR2 YYREEE (reference sequence). The CDR3 is 15 amino acids. The DNA of the CDR3 is TGTGCCGGCAGCCCCTTTGGGGGCAGTAACTATGGCTACACCTTG. It yields the protein CAGSPFGGSNYGYTL.

A word on this clonotype: One base away lies a much larger clone, so this may be a sequencing read error. The J gene is TRBJ2-7, the V gene TRBV6-5, with D possibly TRBD2 on 5 matching bases. The V end was cut by 9 bases, the J end by 7 bases, with 19 bases between. This CDR3 contains 13 residues. Per the germline V gene, CDR1 is MNHEY and CDR2 is SVGAGI. The CDR3 sequence: CARSPTSGKEQYF. The CDR3 DNA is TGTGCCAGGAGCCCCACCTCGGGGAAGGAGCAGTACTTC.

This clonotype was detected ten times or more. This chain links TRBV27 with TRBJ2-4, with D perhaps TRBD2 (6 bases). The CDR3 has 14 residues. Trimming stripped 4 bases from V and 6 bases from J, with 13 bases between. Germline V CDR1 and CDR2: MNHEY, SMNVEV (reference sequence). The CDR3: CASSSLLAGNIQYF. Written as DNA, the CDR3 is TGTGCCAGCAGTTCTTTACTAGCAGGAAACATTCAGTACTTC.